A selection of T cell receptor beta chains follows, all from one sample in a study of post-analysis software for immune sequencing data. Each CDR3 protein gets one entry after TCRdb re-called the PCR reads with MiXCR. The sample includes some 800,000 distinct CDR3 sequences, about 45% of them seen just once. Source material: blood. The receptors were gathered from a girl aged 10 to 17 with multiple sclerosis. Each CDR3 is given with its conserved first and last residue. Fields, in order: V gene, D gene, J gene, clone size, CDR3 protein, CDR3 DNA. D genes are given only for firm matches. Rows may omit the clone size; those that give it use once, few, many or a size class.

v_gene: TRBV20-1
d_gene: TRBD2
j_gene: TRBJ2-3
abundance: few
CDR3aa: CSGRASGRLDTQYF
CDR3nt: TGCAGTGGAAGAGCTAGCGGCCGACTAGATACGCAGTATTTT

v_gene: TRBV27
d_gene: TRBD2
j_gene: TRBJ2-5
abundance: NA
CDR3aa: CASSQAGGGETQYF
CDR3nt: TGTGCCAGCAGTCAAGCGGGAGGGGGAGAGACCCAGTACTTC

v_gene: TRBV27
d_gene: TRBD2
j_gene: TRBJ2-1
abundance: few
CDR3aa: CASSLGAGGGNEQFF
CDR3nt: TGTGCCAGCAGTTTAGGAGCGGGAGGGGGCAATGAGCAGTTCTTC

v_gene: TRBV2
d_gene: NA
j_gene: TRBJ2-1
abundance: NA
CDR3aa: CASTLLAASTSNEQFF
CDR3nt: TGTGCCAGCACCCTCTTAGCAGCAAGTACGTCCAATGAGCAGTTCTTC

v_gene: TRBV6-1
d_gene: TRBD1
j_gene: TRBJ1-2
abundance: few
CDR3aa: CASSPMLRTGIFEYGYTF
CDR3nt: TGTGCCAGCAGTCCCATGTTGCGGACAGGGATTTTCGAGTATGGCTACACCTTC

v_gene: TRBV7-2
d_gene: NA
j_gene: TRBJ2-3
abundance: few
CDR3aa: CASSLATSMQYF
CDR3nt: TGTGCCAGCAGCTTAGCCACCAGTATGCAGTATTTT

v_gene: TRBV25-1
d_gene: NA
j_gene: TRBJ2-7
abundance: few
CDR3aa: CASERGYEQYF
CDR3nt: TGTGCCAGTGAGAGGGGCTACGAGCAGTACTTC

v_gene: TRBV12-3/TRBV12-4
d_gene: NA
j_gene: TRBJ1-6
abundance: NA
CDR3aa: CASGAGNPPLHF
CDR3nt: TGTGCCAGCGGCGCAGGGAATCCACCCCTCCACTTT

v_gene: TRBV2
d_gene: TRBD2
j_gene: TRBJ2-5
abundance: NA
CDR3aa: CASSKGLAGGSQETQYF
CDR3nt: TGTGCCAGCAGTAAGGGGTTAGCGGGAGGCTCACAAGAGACCCAGTACTTC

v_gene: TRBV29-1
d_gene: NA
j_gene: TRBJ1-2
abundance: NA
CDR3aa: CSVERTDHGYTF
CDR3nt: TGCAGCGTTGAACGAACAGACCATGGCTACACCTTC

v_gene: TRBV6-1
d_gene: NA
j_gene: TRBJ2-6
abundance: few
CDR3aa: CASTQKGAGALGANVLTF
CDR3nt: TGTGCCAGCACCCAAAAGGGGGCGGGAGCGCTTGGGGCCAACGTCCTGACTTTC

v_gene: TRBV12-3/TRBV12-4
d_gene: NA
j_gene: TRBJ1-1
abundance: NA
CDR3aa: CASSSQGRAFF
CDR3nt: TGTGCCAGCAGTTCGCAGGGAAGAGCTTTCTTT

v_gene: TRBV5-1
d_gene: NA
j_gene: TRBJ1-1
abundance: few
CDR3aa: CASSPRVMNTEAFF
CDR3nt: TGCGCCAGCAGCCCCAGGGTCATGAACACTGAAGCTTTCTTT

v_gene: TRBV28
d_gene: NA
j_gene: TRBJ1-2
abundance: few
CDR3aa: CASSIRGNYGYTF
CDR3nt: TGTGCCAGCAGTATCCGCGGCAACTATGGCTACACCTTC

v_gene: TRBV3-1
d_gene: NA
j_gene: TRBJ2-1
abundance: NA
CDR3aa: CASSLPFRPYNEQFF
CDR3nt: TGTGCCAGCAGCTTACCGTTTAGACCCTACAATGAGCAGTTCTTC

v_gene: TRBV5-1
d_gene: NA
j_gene: TRBJ2-7
abundance: NA
CDR3aa: CASSLGEPAYEQYF
CDR3nt: TGCGCCAGCAGCTTGGGGGAGCCGGCCTACGAGCAGTACTTC

v_gene: TRBV30
d_gene: NA
j_gene: TRBJ1-1
abundance: NA
CDR3aa: CAWSVRTDTEAFF
CDR3nt: TGTGCCTGGAGTGTACGGACCGACACTGAAGCTTTCTTT

v_gene: TRBV14
d_gene: NA
j_gene: TRBJ1-4
abundance: NA
CDR3aa: CASSHVGTGARVGEKLFF
CDR3nt: TGTGCCAGCAGCCACGTGGGGACCGGGGCCCGTGTAGGTGAAAAACTGTTTTTT

v_gene: TRBV7-9
d_gene: TRBD1
j_gene: TRBJ1-4
abundance: NA
CDR3aa: CASSFNPGQQFF
CDR3nt: TGTGCCAGCAGCTTCAATCCGGGACAGCAGTTTTTT

v_gene: TRBV20-1
d_gene: NA
j_gene: TRBJ2-1
abundance: NA
CDR3aa: CSALPTDKEQFF
CDR3nt: TGCAGTGCACTACCGACAGATAAGGAGCAGTTCTTC

v_gene: TRBV9
d_gene: NA
j_gene: TRBJ2-3
abundance: NA
CDR3aa: CASSVGIPADTQYF
CDR3nt: TGTGCCAGCAGCGTAGGAATCCCCGCAGATACGCAGTATTTT

v_gene: TRBV29-1
d_gene: TRBD2
j_gene: TRBJ2-1
abundance: NA
CDR3aa: CSVGIAGGGGEQFF
CDR3nt: TGCAGCGTTGGTATAGCGGGAGGTGGTGGTGAGCAGTTCTTC

v_gene: TRBV11-2
d_gene: TRBD1
j_gene: TRBJ2-7
abundance: NA
CDR3aa: CASSFRAPLTGERVQYNEQYF
CDR3nt: TGTGCCAGCAGCTTCAGAGCCCCGCTGACAGGGGAAAGGGTGCAATACAATGAGCAGTACTTC

v_gene: TRBV15
d_gene: TRBD2
j_gene: TRBJ2-3
abundance: NA
CDR3aa: CATSRGLTLAGMDTQYF
CDR3nt: TGTGCCACCAGCAGAGGTTTAACGCTAGCGGGTATGGATACGCAGTATTTT

v_gene: TRBV4-3
d_gene: TRBD2
j_gene: TRBJ2-4
abundance: NA
CDR3aa: CASSQDPVGSGRTNIQYF
CDR3nt: TGCGCCAGCAGCCAAGATCCTGTAGGTAGCGGGAGGACAAACATTCAGTACTTC

v_gene: TRBV12-3/TRBV12-4
d_gene: TRBD1
j_gene: TRBJ2-3
abundance: NA
CDR3aa: CASSFRTGGFDTQYF
CDR3nt: TGTGCCAGCAGTTTTAGGACAGGGGGCTTTGATACGCAGTATTTT

v_gene: TRBV6-1
d_gene: NA
j_gene: TRBJ2-3
abundance: NA
CDR3aa: CASSDLVAGTDTQYF
CDR3nt: TGTGCCAGCAGTGACCTAGTGGCGGGCACAGATACGCAGTATTTT

v_gene: TRBV10-3
d_gene: TRBD2
j_gene: TRBJ2-3
abundance: NA
CDR3aa: CAISGPGLAGTDTQYF
CDR3nt: TGTGCCATCAGTGGACCGGGACTAGCGGGCACAGATACGCAGTATTTT

v_gene: TRBV20-1
d_gene: TRBD1
j_gene: TRBJ1-2
abundance: NA
CDR3aa: CSARVRDRELGGYTF
CDR3nt: TGCAGTGCTAGAGTCCGGGACAGGGAGCTTGGGGGCTACACCTTC

v_gene: TRBV7-9
d_gene: TRBD2
j_gene: TRBJ2-7
abundance: NA
CDR3aa: CASSRLSGGSYEQYF
CDR3nt: TGTGCCAGCAGTCGTCTATCGGGAGGGTCCTACGAGCAGTACTTC

v_gene: TRBV5-1
d_gene: NA
j_gene: TRBJ2-3
abundance: NA
CDR3aa: CASSLATGSADTQYF
CDR3nt: TGCGCCAGCAGCTTGGCCACGGGGTCGGCAGATACGCAGTATTTT

v_gene: TRBV20-1
d_gene: NA
j_gene: TRBJ2-3
abundance: NA
CDR3aa: CSVKRSDTQYF
CDR3nt: TGCAGCGTCAAGCGTTCAGATACGCAGTATTTT

v_gene: TRBV5-5
d_gene: TRBD1
j_gene: TRBJ1-2
abundance: few
CDR3aa: CASSPGTGIGTYGYTF
CDR3nt: TGTGCCAGCAGCCCGGGGACAGGGATCGGGACCTATGGCTACACCTTC